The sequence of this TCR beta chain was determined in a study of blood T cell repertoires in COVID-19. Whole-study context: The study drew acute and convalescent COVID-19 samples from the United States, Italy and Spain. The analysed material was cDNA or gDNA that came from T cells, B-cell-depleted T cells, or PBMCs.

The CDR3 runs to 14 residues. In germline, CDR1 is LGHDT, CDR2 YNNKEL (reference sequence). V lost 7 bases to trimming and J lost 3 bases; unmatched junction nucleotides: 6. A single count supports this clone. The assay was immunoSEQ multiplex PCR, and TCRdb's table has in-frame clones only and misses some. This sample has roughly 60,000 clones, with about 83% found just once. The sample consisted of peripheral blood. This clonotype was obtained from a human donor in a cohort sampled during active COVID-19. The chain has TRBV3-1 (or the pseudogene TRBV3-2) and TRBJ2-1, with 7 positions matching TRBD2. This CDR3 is CASNKAGIYNEQFF. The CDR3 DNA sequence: TGTGCCAGCAACAAAGCGGGAATCTACAATGAGCAGTTCTTC.